Each of the 8 T cell receptor beta chains below was sequenced from the same sample in a study of OX40 agonist ivuxolimab in advanced cancers. This table comes from immunoSEQ multiplex PCR, and its TCRdb copy is limited to in-frame clones, with some not included. The table records about 86,000 clones, about 90% of them present only once. Sequenced material: CD4+ or CD8+ T cells sorted from blood, taken in a trial of the OX40 agonist ivuxolimab. These TCRs come from an adult with an advanced solid tumor such as melanoma, head and neck, liver or kidney cancer.

This clone appeared once. The chain has TRBV19 and TRBJ1-5, with 9 bases lining up with TRBD1. Per the germline V gene, CDR1 is LNHDA and CDR2 is SQIVND (reference sequence). V gave up 4 bases and J gave up 2 bases; unmatched junction bases: 9. The CDR3 consists of 17 residues. CDR3 loop: CASSRDRVRRGNQPQHF. The CDR3 DNA follows: TGTGCCAGTAGTAGGGACAGGGTCAGGAGGGGCAATCAGCCCCAGCATTTT. The variable domain in full, completed from reference TRBV19 and TRBJ1-5, reads DGGITQSPKYLFRKEGQNVTLSCEQNLNHDAMYWYRQDPGQGLRLIYYSQIVNDFQKGDIAEGYSVSREKKESFPLTVTSAQKNPTAFYLCASSRDRVRRGNQPQHFGDGTRLSIL.

The CDR3 spells CASSGNEKLFF. The CDR3 DNA reads as TGTGCCAGCAGCGGGAATGAAAAACTGTTTTTT. The V call is TRBV9, the J call TRBJ1-4, with D hard to call. The CDR3 length is 11 residues. V gave up 3 bases and J gave up 5 bases, with 2 bases separating them. CDR1 is SGDLS, CDR2 YYNGEE, per germline.

The chain carries TRBV11-2 and TRBJ2-5, with TRBD1 matching 7 bases. There are 16 residues in the CDR3. The trim removed 5 bases at V and 3 bases at J, leaving 12 bases unmatched. Germline CDR1 is SGHAT and CDR2 is FQNNGV. The CDR3 DNA reads TGTGCCAGCAGCCCCTTTTGGGACAGTGATGAAGAGACCCAGTACTTC. Translated: CASSPFWDSDEETQYF. Full variable domain (missing parts from reference TRBV11-2 and TRBJ2-5): EAGVAQSPRYKIIEKRQSVAFWCNPISGHATLYWYQQILGQGPKLLIQFQNNGVVDDSQLPKDRFSAERLKGVDSTLKIQPAKLEDSAVYLCASSPFWDSDEETQYFGPGTRLLVL.

The chain couples TRBV29-1 to TRBJ1-1; TRBD1 matches at 7 bases. V shed 7 bases and J 0 bases; nucleotides not matched to a gene: 8. The CDR3 loop spans 14 amino acids. The germline V gene has CDR1 SQVTM and CDR2 ANQGSEA. CDR3 sequence (DNA): TGCAGCGGTAGACAGGGAGGGGTGAACACTGAAGCTTTCTTT. Translating it yields CSGRQGGVNTEAFF. Full variable domain (outside the CDR3, taken from reference TRBV29-1 and TRBJ1-1): SAVISQKPSRDICQRGTSLTIQCQVDSQVTMMFWYRQQPGQSLTLIATANQGSEATYESGFVIDKFPISRPNLTFSTLTVSNMSPEDSSIYLCSGRQGGVNTEAFFGQGTRLTVV.

The chain carries TRBV2 and TRBJ2-4; 11 bases line up with TRBD1. Looked up from germline, CDR1 is SNHLY and CDR2 is FYNNEI. With V trimmed by 2 bases and J by 15 bases, 18 bases remained unmatched. The CDR3 spans 17 residues. The CDR3 region is CASSEFGVRDRGWRTYF. DNA of the CDR3: TGTGCCAGCAGTGAATTTGGCGTACGGGACAGGGGGTGGAGGACGTACTTC.

The CDR3 DNA reads as TGTGCCAGCAGTGCACTCGGACTGGGACTAGCGGGAGAAGCTGAGCAGTTCTTC. Protein: CASSALGLGLAGEAEQFF. The chain has TRBV2 and TRBJ2-1, with 14 bases identical to TRBD2. Germline values: CDR1 SNHLY, CDR2 FYNNEI. The CDR3 is 18 residues long. J gave up 9 bases and V 4 bases, and 14 bases lay outside the gene matches.

The chain recombines TRBV7-8 with TRBJ2-5; the match to TRBD2 covers 7 bases. V shed 3 bases, J shed 4 bases, and the junction held 8 bases outside the gene matches. The CDR3 is made up of 15 amino acids. Germline CDR1 and CDR2: SGHVS and FQNEAQ. The CDR3: CASSLSSGHPETQYF. CDR3 coding DNA: TGTGCCAGCAGCTTGTCTAGCGGACACCCAGAGACCCAGTACTTC.

This sequence joins TRBV9 and TRBJ1-1; D unclear. V lost 0 bases and J lost 1, with 13 bases in between. From germline, CDR1 is SGDLS and CDR2 YYNGEE. The CDR3 consists of 16 residues. The CDR3 sequence is CASSVDRVGGNTEAFF. CDR3 nucleotides: TGTGCCAGCAGCGTAGATCGGGTCGGAGGGAACACTGAAGCTTTCTTT.